This TCR beta chain was captured in a study of control samples from healthy donors and cancer patients. This CDR3 spans 13 amino acids. Trimming left V 3 bases short and J 6 bases short, with 8 bases between. Repertoires were generated with immunoSEQ multiplex PCR, while TCRdb's copy carries only in-frame clones and drops some. The sample consists of around 100,000 clones, roughly 92% of them appearing once. The sample comprised blood. The chain recombines TRBV12-3 or TRBV12-4 with TRBJ1-4; D remains unclear. The sequence was obtained from a human donor in good health. The donor label of this sample is uncertain. The CDR3: CASSLLGYEKLFF. The DNA for the CDR3 is TGTGCCAGCAGTTTGTTAGGGTATGAAAAACTGTTTTTT.